Following are 20 T cell receptor beta chains from one sample sequenced in a study of OX40 agonist ivuxolimab in advanced cancers. Some clones are missing from TCRdb's copy, which holds only in-frame ones; the method was immunoSEQ multiplex PCR. The profile shows around 60,000 clones, roughly nine tenths of them singletons. Here the sequenced sample was CD4+ or CD8+ T cells sorted from blood, taken in a trial of the OX40 agonist ivuxolimab. These receptors all stem from an adult with an advanced solid tumor such as melanoma, head and neck, liver or kidney cancer.

The J gene is TRBJ2-7, the V gene TRBV5-4; D may be TRBD1 (5 bases). CDR3 length: 14 amino acids. Germline-derived CDR1 and CDR2 are SGHNT and YYREEE (reference sequence). V dropped 3 bases and J dropped 0 bases, with 10 bases sitting between them. In DNA, the CDR3 is TGTGCCAGCAGCTCTACGACAGTCTCCTACGAGCAGTACTTC. This encodes CASSSTTVSYEQYF.

The J gene is TRBJ2-7, the V gene TRBV15; D is possibly TRBD1 (6 bases). CDR1 LNHNV and CDR2 YYDKDF come from the germline V gene (reference sequence). The CDR3 contains 14 residues. V lost 1 base, J lost 1 base, and 8 bases lay in between. The chain's CDR3 is CATSRARGSYEQYF. The CDR3 nucleotides are TGTGCCACCAGCAGAGCGAGGGGGTCCTACGAGCAGTACTTC.

The V gene is TRBV7-9, the J gene TRBJ1-2, with a possible D match to TRBD1 (5 bases). V lost 1 base and J lost 4, with 7 bases in between. CDR3 length: 13 residues. Germline values: CDR1 SEHNR, CDR2 FQNEAQ (reference sequence). The CDR3 here is CASSLGQTYGYTF. Here the CDR3 DNA reads TGTGCCAGCAGCTTAGGACAGACCTATGGCTACACCTTC.

CDR3 nucleotide sequence: TGTGCCAGCAGCGTAGGAGTTGTGGGAGCGGGGGATTCCTACGAGCAGTACTTC. Its translation is CASSVGVVGAGDSYEQYF. V usage is TRBV9 and J usage is TRBJ2-7; 8 bases line up with TRBD2. The CDR3 loop spans 18 amino acids. J was trimmed by 1 base and V by 0 bases; bases with no gene match: 12. Germline CDR1 reads SGDLS; CDR2 reads YYNGEE.

The J gene is TRBJ2-6, the V gene TRBV19; 12 bases agree with TRBD2. This CDR3 has 19 amino acids. V was pared by 6 bases and J by 0 bases, with 9 bases of the junction left unmatched. Germline V CDR1 and CDR2: LNHDA, SQIVND (reference sequence). This chain's CDR3 is CASSLTASGGASGANVLTF. The CDR3 nucleotides are TGTGCCAGTAGCCTGACCGCTAGCGGGGGGGCCTCTGGGGCCAACGTCCTGACTTTC.

The rearrangement joins TRBV5-1 to TRBJ2-7, with D unresolved. CDR1 is SGHRS and CDR2 is YFSETQ in the germline V gene. Trimming removed 2 bases at V and 2 bases at J, with 8 bases between. This CDR3 is 13 amino acids long. CDR3 in amino acids: CASSFGPTYEQYF. In DNA form, the CDR3 reads TGCGCCAGCAGCTTTGGTCCTACCTACGAGCAGTACTTC.

This clone was counted once. This rearrangement joins TRBV27 to TRBJ2-7; the D gene is possibly TRBD2 (7 bases). The V gene lost 5 bases and the J gene lost 6 bases, with 20 bases spanning the gap. Germline V CDR1 and CDR2: MNHEY, SMNVEV (reference sequence). The CDR3 totals 15 residues. The CDR3 bases are TGTGCCAGCAGTATCGTGGGAGGGGGACTGGGCGAGCAGTACTTC. This encodes CASSIVGGGLGEQYF.

The chain is built from TRBV28 and TRBJ1-5; 8 bases are shared with TRBD1. V gave up 6 bases and J gave up 7 bases; unmatched junction bases: 8. Germline V gene sequence: CDR1 MDHEN, CDR2 SYDVKM. The CDR3 spans 14 residues. The CDR3 DNA is TGTGCCAGCAGGGACGGACAGGGCGACCAGCCCCAGCATTTT. This encodes CASRDGQGDQPQHF.

This clone was observed once. The V gene is TRBV7-9, the J gene TRBJ2-1; D possibly matches TRBD1 or TRBD2 (5 bases each). Germline V gene sequence: CDR1 SEHNR, CDR2 FQNEAQ (reference sequence). The CDR3 loop spans 17 amino acids. Trimming stripped 5 bases from V and 1 base from J, with 18 bases between. The CDR3 region has the DNA TGTGCCAGCAGCCCCCTCCGGGGACGGGGATCCTACAATGAGCAGTTCTTC. Translation gives CASSPLRGRGSYNEQFF.

The CDR3 nucleotides read TGTGCCAGCAGCTTACCGAAATCTGATCAGCGGACCCCTACCAATGAGCAGTTCTTC. Translated: CASSLPKSDQRTPTNEQFF. This sequence joins TRBV11-2 and TRBJ2-1; D perhaps matches TRBD2 (5 bases). Trimming took 2 bases from V and 6 from J, leaving 26 bases between them. CDR3 length equals 19 residues. The V gene's germline CDR1 is SGHAT and CDR2 FQNNGV.

There are a few counts of this clone. The chain links TRBV9 to TRBJ1-4; D call uncertain. The CDR3 runs to 15 residues. Between the trimmed V and J ends, which lost 0 bases and 0 bases, there was a span of 6 bases. Germline CDR1 is SGDLS and CDR2 is YYNGEE. The CDR3 here is CASSVGDATNEKLFF. CDR3 nucleotides: TGTGCCAGCAGCGTAGGGGATGCAACTAATGAAAAACTGTTTTTT.

Only a few counts were recorded for this clone. The chain recombines TRBV4-1 with TRBJ2-1, with D uncertain. Germline CDR1 and CDR2: MGHRA and YSYEKL. V was trimmed by 2 bases and J by 0 bases, leaving 11 bases between them. This CDR3 comprises 16 residues. The DNA of the CDR3 is TGCGCCAGCAGCCAACCACACTTGGGCTCCTACAATGAGCAGTTCTTC. Translation gives CASSQPHLGSYNEQFF.

The rearrangement joins TRBV6-5 to TRBJ2-2; D uncertain. V was trimmed by 4 bases and J by 0 bases, leaving 9 bases between them. Per the germline V gene, CDR1 is MNHEY and CDR2 is SVGAGI. The CDR3 has 15 residues. The CDR3 nucleotides read TGTGCCAGCAGTTCTCTGGGGACGAACACCGGGGAGCTGTTTTTT. Protein product: CASSSLGTNTGELFF.

The rearrangement links TRBV2 to TRBJ2-7; D is perhaps TRBD1 or TRBD2 (5 bases each). Per germline, CDR1 SNHLY and CDR2 FYNNEI. Trimming cost V 4 bases and J 3 bases, with 19 bases left between them. The CDR3 is 16 amino acids. CDR3 amino acids: CASSGGPGPTFYEQYF. CDR3 nucleotides: TGTGCCAGCAGTGGTGGACCGGGACCGACATTCTACGAGCAGTACTTC.

CDR3 amino acids: CAWSVRQGARGSNQPQHF. The CDR3 nucleotides are TGTGCCTGGAGTGTTCGACAGGGGGCACGAGGAAGCAATCAGCCCCAGCATTTT. The chain has TRBV30 and TRBJ1-5; 10 bases match TRBD1. The CDR3 loop spans 18 amino acids. V dropped 0 bases and J dropped 1; count of bases not matched to a gene: 9. Germline CDR1 and CDR2: GTSNPN and SVGIG (reference sequence).

This chain joins TRBV18 and TRBJ2-5; no reliable D call. The CDR3 length is 10 residues. Germline CDR1 KGHSH, CDR2 LQKENI. The V gene lost 9 bases and the J gene lost 1 base, with 3 bases spanning the gap. The CDR3 protein is CASSQETQYF. DNA for the CDR3: TGTGCCAGTTCCCAAGAGACCCAGTACTTC.

The V and J genes are TRBV27 and TRBJ1-1; weak D call: TRBD1 (6 bases). The germline CDR1 and CDR2 sequences are MNHEY and SMNVEV (reference sequence). Trimming stripped 3 bases from V and 8 bases from J, with 7 bases between. The CDR3 totals 11 residues. The CDR3 protein is CASSLGHEAFF. The DNA for the CDR3 is TGTGCCAGCAGTTTGGGACACGAAGCTTTCTTT.

This chain uses TRBV27 with TRBJ2-1; TRBD2 agrees at 14 bases. Trimming at V came to 7 bases and at J to 8 bases, leaving 4 bases not matched to a gene. The germline CDR1 and CDR2 sequences are MNHEY and SMNVEV (reference sequence). This CDR3 comprises 14 residues. The CDR3, as DNA: TGTGCCAGCATGGGGACTAGCGGGAGCTATGAGCAGTTCTTC. It translates to CASMGTSGSYEQFF.

The chain uses TRBV6-5 and TRBJ1-2, with TRBD1 matching over 8 bases. The J segment lost 8 bases and the V segment lost 6 bases, leaving 5 bases of the junction unmatched. Germline assignment: CDR1 MNHEY and CDR2 SVGAGI. This CDR3 contains 12 residues. The CDR3 DNA reads as TGTGCCAGCAGGACAGGGGCCCGGGGCTACACCTTC. Translating gives CASRTGARGYTF.

This clone was recorded only once. The rearrangement uses TRBV27 and TRBJ1-1; D remains ambiguous. The CDR3 totals 14 residues. Germline CDR1 and CDR2: MNHEY and SMNVEV (reference sequence). V dropped 2 bases and J dropped 7 bases, with 14 bases sitting between them. The CDR3 loop reads CASSLARRQGEAFF. The CDR3 DNA reads TGTGCCAGCAGTTTAGCCCGCCGGCAAGGTGAAGCTTTCTTT.